One and the same sample provided the 20 T cell receptor beta chains below, sequenced in a study of blood T cell repertoires in COVID-19. Sequencing used immunoSEQ multiplex PCR; TCRdb keeps in-frame clones, though not all of them. The sample lists about 230,000 clones; under 85% were seen once. Sequenced input: peripheral blood. These receptors originate from a woman in her thirties with COVID-19, enrolled during active disease.

In this sample, this clone turned up once. J is TRBJ2-6 and V is TRBV5-6; TRBD1 might be the D (7 bases). Trimming removed 0 bases at V and 5 bases at J, with 15 bases between. The CDR3 runs 17 residues. In germline, CDR1 is SGHDT, CDR2 YYEEEE. CDR3 DNA: TGTGCCAGCAGCTTGGTCCTGACAGGGAGGAGGGCCAACGTCCTGACTTTC. This translates into CASSLVLTGRRANVLTF.

The V and J genes are TRBV5-6 and TRBJ2-3, with TRBD1 as a possible D gene (5 bases). Per germline, CDR1 SGHDT and CDR2 YYEEEE. This CDR3 contains 14 residues. V lost 4 bases and J lost 0, with 9 bases in between. The CDR3 loop reads CASSQDRSTDTQYF. In DNA form, the CDR3 reads TGTGCCAGCAGCCAAGACAGAAGCACAGATACGCAGTATTTT.

This clone was seen a few times. The V and J genes are TRBV5-1 and TRBJ1-2; TRBD1 is a possible D gene (6 bases). The length of the CDR3 is 17 residues. Germline CDR1 SGHRS, CDR2 YFSETQ. The V end lost 2 bases, the J end lost 3 bases, and 20 bases lay between the germline ends. CDR3 sequence reads: CASSFRGGDTKDYGYTF. In DNA form, the CDR3 reads TGCGCCAGCAGCTTTAGGGGGGGCGACACAAAAGACTATGGCTACACCTTC.

This chain links TRBV4-3 with TRBJ2-3; 8 bases align to TRBD2. There are 20 residues in the CDR3. J lost 11 bases, V lost 3 bases, and 28 bases had no gene match. Germline V gene lookup returns CDR1 LGHNA and CDR2 YSLEER. CDR3 protein: CASSQYHGTSFSHGMPRQYF. The DNA for the CDR3 is TGCGCCAGCAGCCAGTACCACGGGACTAGTTTTTCCCACGGCATGCCGCGGCAGTATTTT.

This clone was detected only once. The chain has TRBV9 and TRBJ2-7; D is perhaps TRBD2 (5 bases). Germline CDR1 SGDLS, CDR2 YYNGEE. The CDR3 has 15 residues. Trimming shortened V by 6 bases and J by 0 bases, and 16 bases separated the two germline ends. Here the CDR3 reads CASTRTGSSSYEQYF. The CDR3 nucleotides read TGTGCCAGCACCCGGACGGGATCAAGCTCCTACGAGCAGTACTTC.

V usage is TRBV6-5 and J usage is TRBJ1-2, with 8 bases fitting TRBD1. The CDR3 consists of 13 residues. Losses at the gene ends were 6 bases for V and 3 bases for J; bases not matched to a gene: 3. Germline V lookup: CDR1 MNHEY, CDR2 SVGAGI. The CDR3 protein is CASSRGQDYGYTF. The CDR3 DNA reads as TGTGCCAGCAGCCGGGGACAGGACTATGGCTACACCTTC.

The rearrangement uses TRBV29-1 and TRBJ1-4, with D maybe TRBD1 (5 bases). The V end lost 6 bases, the J end lost 8 bases, and 10 bases lay between the germline ends. The CDR3 has 11 residues. Germline assignment: CDR1 SQVTM and CDR2 ANQGSEA. The CDR3 is CSVARQEKLFF. CDR3 nucleotides: TGCAGCGTGGCACGACAGGAAAAACTGTTTTTT. Variable domain in full (rest from reference TRBV29-1 and TRBJ1-4): SAVISQKPSRDICQRGTSLTIQCQVDSQVTMMFWYRQQPGQSLTLIATANQGSEATYESGFVIDKFPISRPNLTFSTLTVSNMSPEDSSIYLCSVARQEKLFFGSGTQLSVL.

The V and J genes are TRBV30 and TRBJ2-7, with a weak D call TRBD2 (5 bases). Germline-derived CDR1 and CDR2 are GTSNPN and SVGIG (reference sequence). V was trimmed by 0 bases and J by 10 bases, leaving 10 bases between them. CDR3 length: 11 residues. CDR3 region: CAWSVLGIQYF. The CDR3 nucleotides read TGTGCCTGGAGTGTACTAGGCATACAGTACTTC.

V and J are TRBV27 and TRBJ2-1, with 8 bases aligning to TRBD2. The CDR3 is made up of 15 amino acids. V lost 7 bases to trimming and J lost 3 bases; unmatched junction nucleotides: 8. Germline V gives CDR1 MNHEY, CDR2 SMNVEV (reference sequence). The CDR3 coding sequence is TGTGCCAGCAATCCAAGCGGGGGCTACTACAATGAGCAGTTCTTC. The encoded protein is CASNPSGGYYNEQFF.

Only a few counts were recorded for this clone. The rearrangement joins TRBV18 to TRBJ2-7; D might be TRBD1 (5 bases). Germline V gene lookup returns CDR1 KGHSH and CDR2 LQKENI. The CDR3 is 14 amino acids. V lost 6 bases and J 2 bases, leaving 14 bases between the germline ends. The CDR3 DNA is TGTGCCAGCTCCATCTCGACAGCCACCTACGAGCAGTACTTC. Its translation: CASSISTATYEQYF.

The gene calls are TRBV9 and TRBJ1-1; TRBD1 agrees at 10 bases. V was clipped by 0 bases and J by 7 bases; unmatched bases: 3. CDR3 length: 14 residues. Germline V gene lookup returns CDR1 SGDLS and CDR2 YYNGEE. CDR3 loop: CASSVGGQGLEAFF. In DNA form, the CDR3 reads TGTGCCAGCAGCGTAGGGGGACAGGGGCTTGAAGCTTTCTTT.

The chain links TRBV29-1 to TRBJ2-6; weak D call: TRBD2 (5 bases). Germline V gives CDR1 SQVTM, CDR2 ANQGSEA. Trimming took off 6 bases at V and 4 bases at J, with 10 bases between the two ends. This CDR3 spans 13 amino acids. The CDR3 DNA follows: TGCAGCGTGCTAGCCCCGGGGGCCAACGTCCTGACTTTC. Encoded protein: CSVLAPGANVLTF.

This clone was observed a handful of times. The chain is built from TRBV10-2 and TRBJ2-1; possibly TRBD1 for D (5 bases). V was cut by 6 bases and J by 3 bases, with 9 bases left in between. In germline, CDR1 is WSHSY, CDR2 SAAADI. This CDR3 spans 13 amino acids. The CDR3 is CASRLDSYNEQFF. In DNA, the CDR3 is TGCGCCAGCAGGCTCGACAGCTACAATGAGCAGTTCTTC.

The chain employs TRBV13 and TRBJ1-6, with a weak D call TRBD1 (6 bases). The length of the CDR3 is 15 residues. The germline V and J ends were trimmed by 5 bases and 7 bases, with 15 bases remaining between them. Germline CDR1 is PRHDT and CDR2 is FYEKMQ (reference sequence). In nucleotides, the CDR3 is TGTGCCAGCAGCCGCAAGACAGGAACCAATTCACCCCTCCACTTT. Encoded protein: CASSRKTGTNSPLHF.

The rearrangement joins TRBV7-2 to TRBJ1-2, with D unclear. V was cut by 1 base and J by 8 bases, with 20 bases left in between. From germline, CDR1 is SGHTA and CDR2 FQGNSA. CDR3 length equals 16 residues. CDR3 loop: CASSLGVWRRVGGYTF. DNA for the CDR3: TGTGCCAGCAGCTTAGGGGTCTGGAGGCGAGTAGGGGGCTACACCTTC.

The J gene is TRBJ2-4, the V gene TRBV4-3; D not resolved. From germline, CDR1 is LGHNA and CDR2 YSLEER. CDR3 length: 13 amino acids. The V and J ends lost 0 bases and 5 bases respectively, with 5 bases between them. CDR3 in amino acids: CASSQDPENIQYF. DNA of the CDR3: TGCGCCAGCAGCCAAGATCCAGAAAACATTCAGTACTTC.

This clone was seen a single time. The chain employs TRBV9 and TRBJ2-3; the D gene is possibly TRBD2 (5 bases). Germline-derived CDR1 and CDR2 are SGDLS and YYNGEE. The CDR3 covers 15 residues. Trimming stripped 0 bases from V and 11 bases from J, with 19 bases between. In nucleotides, the CDR3 is TGTGCCAGCAGCGTAGGTCGCACGAACACGGGGAGGCAGTATTTT. It specifies CASSVGRTNTGRQYF.

This chain uses TRBV7-9 with TRBJ2-1; D is ambiguous. Germline V gene data show CDR1 as SEHNR and CDR2 as FQNEAQ (reference sequence). V lost 2 bases to trimming and J lost 8 bases, with 13 bases between them. The CDR3 is made up of 14 amino acids. The CDR3 nucleotides read TGTGCCAGCAGCTTAATATTAGTGCCCCATGAGCAGTTCTTC. This translates into CASSLILVPHEQFF.

This clone is a singleton in its sample. The V gene is TRBV29-1, the J gene TRBJ2-1; 9 bases are shared with TRBD2. The CDR3 length is 18 residues. With 1 base clipped from V and 2 bases from J, the junction kept 12 bases outside the gene matches. CDR1 is SQVTM and CDR2 is ANQGSEA in the germline V gene. CDR3 nucleotide sequence: TGCAGCGTTGAAGGGGCCCTAGCGGGAACAGTTACCTACAATGAGCAGTTCTTC. Protein sequence: CSVEGALAGTVTYNEQFF.

The genes are TRBV5-1 and TRBJ1-1; possibly TRBD1 for D (5 bases). CDR1 is SGHRS and CDR2 is YFSETQ in the germline V gene. V was clipped by 1 base and J by 1 base, with 11 bases between them. This CDR3 has 15 residues. CDR3 DNA sequence: TGCGCCAGCAGCTTGCCGCAGGGAAAGAACACTGAAGCTTTCTTT. It translates to CASSLPQGKNTEAFF.